Listed below are T cell receptor beta chains from one sample, sequenced in a study of vaccination and CD4 T cells after COVID-19. From the PCR reads, TCRdb called clonotypes with MiXCR, one entry per CDR3 protein. Of about 25,000 distinct CDR3 sequences listed, less than 35% are singletons. These receptors lack a known antigen. The sequencing here drew on CD4+ T cells from blood, cultured in vitro, taken about 7 months after SARS-CoV-2 vaccination. These receptors all come from a human donor who had recovered from COVID-19. Both conserved end residues are part of each CDR3. A D gene is named only where the DNA matches it firmly. Size values are once, few and many counts, or a class for expanded clones, and some rows have none.

>TRBD1|TRBV6-1|15|TRBJ2-1|.
TGTGCCAGCAGATTCCGCCGGACAGGGGGGCATGAGCAGTTCTTC
CASRFRRTGGHEQFF
>.|TRBV10-1|13|TRBJ2-7|.
TGCGCCAGCAGTATCGGGACGGACTACGAGCAGTACTTC
CASSIGTDYEQYF
>.|TRBV24-1|15|TRBJ2-3|.
TGTGCCACCAGTGACCATTCCCTTAGCACAGATACGCAGTATTTT
CATSDHSLSTDTQYF
>.|TRBV15|17|TRBJ2-1|few
TGTGCCACCAGCAGAGTTTCCGTCCTAGCTGGGCAGGGGGAGCAGTTCTTC
CATSRVSVLAGQGEQFF
>.|TRBV20-1|15|TRBJ1-2|medium-sized
TGCAGTGCTAGTGAACCCGGGGGCAGGTTCTATGGCTACACCTTC
CSASEPGGRFYGYTF
>TRBD1|TRBV10-3|15|TRBJ2-5|.
TGTGCCATCCGTACCACAGGACAGGCGGAAGAGACCCAGTACTTC
CAIRTTGQAEETQYF
>.|TRBV2|13|TRBJ1-2|medium-sized
TGTGCCAGCAGTCGCCCACTAAACTATGGCTACACCTTC
CASSRPLNYGYTF
>.|TRBV5-1|15|TRBJ2-5|.
TGCGCCAGCAGCCCTGGAGGGTCAGTTAAAGAGACCCAGTACTTC
CASSPGGSVKETQYF
>TRBD2|TRBV6-5|16|TRBJ2-2|.
TGTGCCAGCAGTTACCTTAGCGGGAGAAGCACCGGGGAGCTGTTTTTT
CASSYLSGRSTGELFF
>TRBD1|TRBV20-1|13|TRBJ2-4|few
TGCAGTGCAGGGACAGGGGCCAAAAACATTCAGTACTTC
CSAGTGAKNIQYF
>TRBD2|TRBV7-9|14|TRBJ2-3|few
TGTGCCAGCAGCCCCGGACTAGAAACAGATACGCAGTATTTT
CASSPGLETDTQYF
>TRBD1|TRBV28|15|TRBJ1-1|few
TGTGCCAGCAGTTTAACTGCCCCGACAGGGGGCGAAGCTTTCTTT
CASSLTAPTGGEAFF
>TRBD1|TRBV6-1|15|TRBJ2-3|few
TGTGCCAGCAGGAAGACAGGGGGCGCCGCAGATACGCAGTATTTT
CASRKTGGAADTQYF
>TRBD1|TRBV12-3/TRBV12-4|13|TRBJ2-1|.
TGTGCCAGCAGGACAGGGCAGGGGAATGAGCAGTTCTTC
CASRTGQGNEQFF
>TRBD1|TRBV6-2/TRBV6-3|16|TRBJ1-5|few
TGTGCCAGCGGACCAGGGGGCGCAATACCCAATCAGCCCCAGCATTTT
CASGPGGAIPNQPQHF
>TRBD2|TRBV20-1|15|TRBJ2-2|.
TGCAGTGCGCCAGGGGCTAGCGGGATCGGCGGGGAGCTGTTTTTT
CSAPGASGIGGELFF
>.|TRBV6-1|11|TRBJ2-4|.
TGTGCCAGCGGCAGGGGAAACATTCAGTACTTC
CASGRGNIQYF
>.|TRBV19|17|TRBJ1-2|.
TGTGCCAGTAGCAAAATAACGGGACCGGGGGACTACTATGGCTACACCTTC
CASSKITGPGDYYGYTF
>TRBD1|TRBV7-8|16|TRBJ1-2|few
TGTGCCAGCAGCGCCACTCATCCGGGACAGGGGGTTGGCTACACCTTC
CASSATHPGQGVGYTF
>.|TRBV24-1|13|TRBJ2-5|.
TGTGCCACCAGTGGGGGGACAAAAGAGACCCAGTACTTC
CATSGGTKETQYF
>.|TRBV19|13|TRBJ1-2|.
TGTGCCAGTGCTCTTAGACCTAACTATGGCTACACCTTC
CASALRPNYGYTF
>TRBD2|TRBV28|15|TRBJ2-7|.
TGTGCCAGCAGTCCCGGGGGGACGGCCTCCTACGAGCAGTACTTC
CASSPGGTASYEQYF
>.|TRBV2|12|TRBJ1-5|few
TGTGCCAGCAGTGAGGACCTACAGCCCCAGCATTTT
CASSEDLQPQHF
>TRBD1|TRBV28|15|TRBJ2-7|.
TGTGCCAGCAGTTTACCGACAGGGGTACGTAACGAGCAGTACTTC
CASSLPTGVRNEQYF
>.|TRBV20-1|15|TRBJ2-4|.
TGCAGTGCTAAAGACAGCTATCTAGCCAAAAACATTCAGTACTTC
CSAKDSYLAKNIQYF
>TRBD2|TRBV20-1|19|TRBJ2-1|.
TGCAGTGCTAGGTTACCTAGCGGGAGTCAAAAAGGGTCCTACAATGAGCAGTTCTTC
CSARLPSGSQKGSYNEQFF
>.|TRBV20-1|14|TRBJ2-7|.
TGCAGTGCTCCCGGGGGACAGAGCTCCTACGAGCAGTACTTC
CSAPGGQSSYEQYF
>.|TRBV28|13|TRBJ1-1|.
TGTGCCAGCAGTTTGGCTGCCAGGTCCGAAGCTTTCTTT
CASSLAARSEAFF
>.|TRBV7-6|14|TRBJ2-5|.
TGTGCCAGCAGCTTAACGGGGAACCAAGAGACCCAGTACTTC
CASSLTGNQETQYF
>.|TRBV29-1|12|TRBJ1-5|.
TGCAGCGCGGGCTTTCCAAATCAGCCCCAGCATTTT
CSAGFPNQPQHF
>TRBD2|TRBV7-9|15|TRBJ2-7|.
TGTGCCAGCAGCCTGGGACTAGGGGTCTTTGACGGGCAGTACTTC
CASSLGLGVFDGQYF
>TRBD2|TRBV25-1|15|TRBJ2-3|.
TGTGCCAGCAGTGAATCCAGCGGGAGGTGGGATACGCAGTATTTT
CASSESSGRWDTQYF
>.|TRBV20-1|15|TRBJ2-1|.
TGCAGTGCTAGGAGCAGGGGTCGTACCTACAATGAGCAGTTCTTC
CSARSRGRTYNEQFF
>.|TRBV20-1|16|TRBJ2-5|.
TGCAGTGCTAGAGGGAATCCGTTAAGTATTCAAGAGACCCAGTACTTC
CSARGNPLSIQETQYF
>.|TRBV20-1|16|TRBJ1-6|few
TGCAGTGCTAGAACGGGAATTGGCTCCTATAATTCACCCCTCCACTTT
CSARTGIGSYNSPLHF
>TRBD2|TRBV7-2|17|TRBJ2-3|.
TGTGCCAGCAGCCCCCCGGCGGGAGCGGGTAGAGAAGATACGCAGTATTTT
CASSPPAGAGREDTQYF
>TRBD2|TRBV20-1|19|TRBJ2-1|.
TGCAGTGCACGGACTAGCGGGAGTCATTCCCCCAGCTCCTACAATGAGCAGTTCTTC
CSARTSGSHSPSSYNEQFF
>TRBD2|TRBV19|16|TRBJ2-3|.
TGTGCCAGCACATACCGATCTAGCGGGAGCACAGATACGCAGTATTTT
CASTYRSSGSTDTQYF
>.|TRBV10-3|14|TRBJ2-1|.
TGTGCCATCAGTGGGAGGGACGGACAAAATGAGCAGTTCTTC
CAISGRDGQNEQFF
>.|TRBV19|15|TRBJ2-5|.
TGTGCCAGTAGTATAGGGGGCACGATTCAAGAGACCCAGTACTTC
CASSIGGTIQETQYF
>.|TRBV28|16|TRBJ1-5|few
TGTGCCAGCAGTTCCCCCCACGACAGTAGCAATCAGCCCCAGCATTTT
CASSSPHDSSNQPQHF
>.|TRBV20-1|13|TRBJ2-7|.
TGCAGTGCCCTGGACAGCTTGACGGGGGAGCAGTACTTC
CSALDSLTGEQYF
>.|TRBV7-2|15|TRBJ2-3|.
TGTGCCAGCAGCTTAGTGCAGGGTGACACAGATACGCAGTATTTT
CASSLVQGDTDTQYF
>TRBD1|TRBV6-1|16|TRBJ1-6|medium-sized
TGTGCCAGCAGTGAATCCATTGGACAGGGGAATTCACCCCTCCACTTT
CASSESIGQGNSPLHF
>.|TRBV7-8|15|TRBJ2-5|few
TGTGCCAGCAGCTTAGGACGGGCTAGCCCAGAGACCCAGTACTTC
CASSLGRASPETQYF
>.|TRBV7-2|13|TRBJ2-1|few
TGTGCCAGCAGCTTAGGACTCCAAAATGAGCAGTTCTTC
CASSLGLQNEQFF
>.|TRBV6-2/TRBV6-3|13|TRBJ1-1|.
TGTGCCAGCAGTTACTTGTCTAGTACTGAAGCTTTCTTT
CASSYLSSTEAFF
>.|TRBV7-2|14|TRBJ1-5|.
TGTGCCAGCAGCGCGGACAGTGCAGTTCAGCCCCAGCATTTT
CASSADSAVQPQHF
>TRBD1|TRBV5-1|12|TRBJ1-2|.
TGCGCCAGCAGCACTACAGGGGAGGGCTACACCTTC
CASSTTGEGYTF